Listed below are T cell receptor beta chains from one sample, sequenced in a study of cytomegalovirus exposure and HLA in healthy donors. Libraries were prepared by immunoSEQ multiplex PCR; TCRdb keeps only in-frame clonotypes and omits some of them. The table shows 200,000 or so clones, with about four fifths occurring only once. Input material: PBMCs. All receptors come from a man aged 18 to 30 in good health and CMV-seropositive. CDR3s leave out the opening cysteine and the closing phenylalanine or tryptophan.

ASSLQRETPEQF TRBV27
ASSAPSGRGYNEQF TRBV9
ASSPGGVKQPQH TRBV5-6
ASSVVTDNTGELF TRBV9
ASSIGQAFYGYT TRBV27
AWSVGTSGRGSEQF TRBV30
ASSSVDRSNYGYT TRBV11-2
ASSWDRGSTEAF TRBV6-1
AWSRAADTGELF TRBV30
ASSPRDASYEQY TRBV6-5
ASSYSEAAAWQF TRBV6-6
ASSLAWGGRGQETQY TRBV28
ASSLNLGRGDEQY TRBV7-8
ASSRRQKSSYNEQF TRBV28
ASSLEGAIVETQY TRBV7-8
ASSFGSAGEQY TRBV7-2
ASSLGGYGYEQF TRBV28
ASSQSAGAGEQF TRBV6-4
ASSPTFGDGELF TRBV4-3
ASSLWAGGFYGYT TRBV27
ASSGLDLSYEQY TRBV2
ASSVGGSSYNEQF TRBV27
ASSAGGTSSYEQY TRBV25-1
ASSQLTSGTYNEQF TRBV4-2
SAINTDTQY TRBV20-1
ASSLEAGPYNEQF TRBV5-1
ATQVLQGARTEAF TRBV2
ASSLGAGGVNEQF TRBV7-2
AWRLVLRDTEAF TRBV30
ASGEELAGVNEQF TRBV6-4
AWSALRYTDTQY TRBV30
ASSLGNTIY TRBV27
ASRGQGSYEQY TRBV11-2
ASSMVGAPNTEAF TRBV19
ASNYGTGDQPQH TRBV10-1
ASSRTDTNYGYT TRBV7-2
ASSERGGGLSGNTIY TRBV25-1
ASSSDRGPYGYT TRBV2